A selection of T cell receptor beta chains follows, all from one sample in a study of blood T cells in healthy people across ages. TCRdb re-analysed the 5' RACE reads in MiXCR, keeping a single row per CDR3 protein. The table lists roughly 800,000 distinct CDR3 sequences, over 45% of them singletons, with approximately 23% in the top ten. The sample consisted of blood. The receptors were sampled from a man aged 30 to 39 in good health. Each CDR3 is given with its conserved first and last residue. Each record gives: D gene, J gene, clone size, V gene, CDR3 protein, CDR3 DNA. A D gene is named only where the DNA matches it firmly. For some rows the clone size is stated as once, few or many, or as a class when expanded; others skip it.

>.|TRBJ2-1|once|TRBV6-6
CASSYDGSYNEQFF
TGTGCCAGCAGTTACGACGGCTCCTACAATGAGCAGTTCTTC
>TRBD1|TRBJ1-2|.|TRBV5-1
CASSTTQGVYGYTF
TGCGCCAGCAGCACCACACAGGGGGTCTATGGCTACACCTTC
>TRBD1|TRBJ1-5|.|TRBV2
CASGRDRGNQPQHF
TGTGCCAGCGGGAGGGACAGGGGAAATCAGCCCCAGCATTTT
>.|TRBJ2-7|few|TRBV9
CASSVGKVSYEQYF
TGTGCCAGCAGCGTAGGTAAGGTTTCCTACGAGCAGTACTTC
>.|TRBJ1-4|.|TRBV7-2
CASSLGGGGEKLFF
TGTGCCAGCAGCTTAGGAGGTGGGGGTGAAAAACTGTTTTTT
>.|TRBJ2-7|.|TRBV3-1
CASSQANGDYEQYF
TGTGCCAGCAGCCAAGCGAATGGGGACTACGAGCAGTACTTC
>.|TRBJ2-3|.|TRBV2
CASSVEGSSTDTQYF
TGTGCCAGCAGTGTGGAGGGTTCTAGCACAGATACGCAGTATTTT
>.|TRBJ2-4|few|TRBV2
CASKEGGNIQYF
TGTGCCAGCAAAGAGGGTGGGAACATTCAGTACTTC
>.|TRBJ2-2|.|TRBV6-2/TRBV6-3
CASGKTLNTGELFF
TGTGCCAGCGGGAAAACTTTGAACACCGGGGAGCTGTTTTTT
>.|TRBJ1-6|.|TRBV7-3
CASGLMKENSPLHF
TGTGCCAGCGGCTTAATGAAGGAGAATTCACCCCTCCACTTT
>.|TRBJ2-5|.|TRBV24-1
CATSDLVGTTQETQYF
TGTGCCACCAGTGATTTGGTCGGGACAACCCAAGAGACCCAGTACTTC